This TCR beta chain is from a study of blood T cell repertoires in COVID-19. CDR1 MNHEY and CDR2 SMNVEV come from the germline V gene (reference sequence). The CDR3 consists of 14 residues. The ends lost 0 bases at V and 6 bases at J; junction bases unmatched: 3. The repertoire was sequenced with immunoSEQ multiplex PCR; TCRdb's copy has only in-frame clones and lacks some. The data contain nearly 110,000 clones, 65% to 75% of them singletons. The sequence derives from a human donor with acute or convalescent COVID-19. The donor label of this sample is uncertain. V usage is TRBV27 and J usage is TRBJ2-3; 7 bases line up with TRBD2. Sequenced material: peripheral blood. The CDR3 loop is CASSLSGTMDTQYF. The CDR3 DNA is TGTGCCAGCAGTTTATCCGGGACTATGGATACGCAGTATTTT.